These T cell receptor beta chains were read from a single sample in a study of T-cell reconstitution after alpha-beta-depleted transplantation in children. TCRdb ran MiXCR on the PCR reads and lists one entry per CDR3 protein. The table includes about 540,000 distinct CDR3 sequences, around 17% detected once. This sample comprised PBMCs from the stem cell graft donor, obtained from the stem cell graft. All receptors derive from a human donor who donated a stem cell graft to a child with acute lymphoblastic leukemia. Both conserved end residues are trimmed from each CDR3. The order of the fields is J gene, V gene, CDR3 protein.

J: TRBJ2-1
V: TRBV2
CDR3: ASETSGRAVYNEQF

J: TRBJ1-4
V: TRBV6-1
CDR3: AAFNEKLF

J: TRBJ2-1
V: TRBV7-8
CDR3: ASSPGLAIYNEQF

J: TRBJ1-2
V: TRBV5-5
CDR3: ASSSPTGGYGYT

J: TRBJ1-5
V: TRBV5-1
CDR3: ASSWGDRGSNQPQH

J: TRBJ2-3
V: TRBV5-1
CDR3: ASSFRGLVVTDTQY

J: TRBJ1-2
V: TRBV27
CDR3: ATGLRTGQGYT

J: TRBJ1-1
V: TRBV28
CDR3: ASSLHSLNTEAF

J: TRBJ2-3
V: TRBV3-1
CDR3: ASSIGLGQLTDTQY

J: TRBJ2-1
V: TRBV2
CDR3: ASSESGYNEQF

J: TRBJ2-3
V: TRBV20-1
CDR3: SATSGGGTDTQY

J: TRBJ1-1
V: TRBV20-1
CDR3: SARDPNAGTEAF

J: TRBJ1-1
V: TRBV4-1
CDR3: ASSQGGTGNTEAF

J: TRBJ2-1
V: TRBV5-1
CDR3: ASSNSGAELYNEQF

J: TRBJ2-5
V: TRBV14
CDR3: ASSHFSETQY

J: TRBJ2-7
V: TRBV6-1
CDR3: ASSPRQGLLYEQY

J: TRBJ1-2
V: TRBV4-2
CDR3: ASSQGGYYGYT

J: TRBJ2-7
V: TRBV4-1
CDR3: ASSPGTVNEQY

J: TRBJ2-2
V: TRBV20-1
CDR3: SASGTKGNTGELF

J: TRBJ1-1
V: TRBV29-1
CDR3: SVEQGGGTEAF

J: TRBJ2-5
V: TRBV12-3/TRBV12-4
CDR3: ASRKWGKGETQY